This is a list of T cell receptor beta chains from one sample in a study of T cell responses to AZD1222 COVID-19 vaccine. The data were produced by immunoSEQ multiplex PCR, yet TCRdb's version contains in-frame clones alone and is incomplete. In the table there are about 180,000 clones, around nine tenths of which are singletons. Specimen: peripheral blood, collected 28 days after the second AZD1222 dose. These receptors were taken from an adult who received the AZD1222 COVID-19 vaccine. Each CDR3 is given with its conserved first and last residue. The D gene is left open where the match is weak. Clone size is stated in some rows and not others, as once, few, many or a class when expanded.

14,.,TRBJ2-2,TRBV3-1/TRBV3-2,.,CASSQRVGTGELFF,TGTGCCAGCAGCCAAAGGGTGGGCACCGGGGAGCTGTTTTTT
14,.,TRBJ2-2,TRBV5-1,.,CASSPTTNTGELFF,TGCGCCAGCAGCCCCACAACGAACACCGGGGAGCTGTTTTTT
18,TRBD2,TRBJ2-1,TRBV24-1,.,CATSDPSGGPLSYNEQFF,TGTGCCACCAGTGACCCTAGCGGGGGGCCCCTATCCTACAATGAGCAGTTCTTC
14,.,TRBJ2-7,TRBV6-5,.,CASSYQGSGYEQYF,TGTGCCAGCAGTTACCAGGGGTCTGGCTACGAGCAGTACTTC
15,TRBD1,TRBJ2-7,TRBV4-3,once,CASSQDDRGDYEQYF,TGCGCCAGCAGCCAAGACGACAGGGGAGACTACGAGCAGTACTTC
15,.,TRBJ2-2,TRBV18,.,CASSSSRDLPGELFF,TGTGCCAGCTCTTCTTCCCGGGACCTGCCCGGGGAGCTGTTTTTT
12,.,TRBJ2-2,TRBV7-3,.,CASSLSTGELFF,TGTGCCAGCAGTCTGTCGACCGGGGAGCTGTTTTTT
13,TRBD1,TRBJ1-1,TRBV10-3,.,CAIQGTGVTEAFF,TGTGCCATCCAGGGGACAGGGGTCACTGAAGCTTTCTTT
14,.,TRBJ1-1,TRBV7-8,.,CASSLDTTGTEAFF,TGTGCCAGCAGTTTGGACACCACGGGGACTGAAGCTTTCTTT
15,.,TRBJ2-7,TRBV3-1/TRBV3-2,.,CASSQGTGLFYEQYF,TGTGCCAGCAGCCAAGGGACGGGTCTTTTCTACGAGCAGTACTTC
14,.,TRBJ1-2,TRBV6-5,.,CASSRRDAKSGYTF,TGTGCCAGCAGTCGTAGGGACGCCAAATCTGGCTACACCTTC
13,TRBD1,TRBJ1-6,TRBV12-3/TRBV12-4,.,CATQTGGGSPLHF,TGTGCCACACAGACAGGGGGCGGGTCACCCCTCCACTTT
15,TRBD1,TRBJ2-7,TRBV19,.,CASRAPGQATYEQYF,TGTGCCAGTAGGGCCCCGGGACAGGCTACCTACGAGCAGTACTTC
13,TRBD1,TRBJ2-7,TRBV19,.,CASSNNRGAEQYF,TGTGCCAGTAGTAACAACAGGGGGGCCGAGCAGTACTTC
16,.,TRBJ1-3,TRBV14,once,CASSQPQVSTGNTIYF,TGTGCCAGCAGCCAGCCTCAGGTTTCGACTGGAAACACCATATATTTT
15,.,TRBJ1-2,TRBV2,.,CASSVLRGKSDGYTF,TGTGCCAGCAGCGTGCTGCGGGGGAAGAGCGATGGCTACACCTTC
17,TRBD2,TRBJ2-7,TRBV11-2,.,CASSRTSGAVYLREQYF,TGTGCCAGCAGTCGGACTAGCGGGGCGGTCTATCTACGAGAGCAGTACTTC
14,.,TRBJ2-3,TRBV11-2,.,CASSRPPSTDTQYF,TGTGCCAGCAGCCGGCCCCCTAGCACAGATACGCAGTATTTT
15,.,TRBJ2-7,TRBV4-2,.,CASSQGGQPPREQYF,TGTGCCAGCAGCCAAGGAGGACAGCCACCTCGCGAGCAGTACTTC
11,.,TRBJ1-2,TRBV12-3/TRBV12-4,.,CASSLGVGYTF,TGTGCCAGCAGTTTAGGGGTGGGCTACACCTTC
16,TRBD2,TRBJ2-7,TRBV7-2,.,CASSLEASGGAYEQYF,TGTGCCAGCAGCTTAGAGGCCAGCGGGGGGGCCTACGAGCAGTACTTC
12,.,TRBJ2-3,TRBV7-2,.,CASSFAGGIEYF,.
13,.,TRBJ1-1,TRBV19,.,CASTLRWDTEAFF,TGTGCCAGTACTCTTCGCTGGGACACTGAAGCTTTCTTT
14,TRBD2,TRBJ2-1,TRBV7-3,.,CATRSSGGDNEQFF,TGTGCCACCAGATCTAGCGGGGGCGACAATGAGCAGTTCTTC
13,TRBD1,TRBJ2-7,TRBV19,once,CASSGTGAYEQYF,TGTGCCAGTAGTGGGACAGGGGCCTACGAGCAGTACTTC
14,.,TRBJ1-4,TRBV19,.,CASSAGTTNEKLFF,TGTGCCAGTAGTGCAGGGACAACTAATGAAAAACTGTTTTTT
17,.,TRBJ1-1,TRBV19,few,CASSTQTGAGVINEAFF,TGTGCCAGTAGTACCCAGACGGGGGCGGGTGTGATAAACGAAGCTTTCTTT
13,.,TRBJ1-3,TRBV7-3,.,CASSLDRGGTIYF,TGTGCCAGCAGCTTGGACCGCGGAGGCACCATATATTTT
12,.,TRBJ2-7,TRBV7-2,.,CASSLARGEQYF,TGTGCCAGCAGCTTGGCTCGCGGAGAGCAGTACTTC
15,.,TRBJ1-1,TRBV15,once,CATSRERGPNTEAFF,TGTGCCACCAGCAGAGAAAGGGGCCCGAACACTGAAGCTTTCTTT
13,TRBD1,TRBJ1-2,TRBV12-3/TRBV12-4,.,CASRTGGGDGYTF,TGTGCCAGCCGAACAGGGGGCGGGGATGGCTACACCTTC
15,TRBD1,TRBJ2-7,TRBV5-4,.,CASSLGGRGQYEQYF,TGTGCCAGCAGCCTAGGGGGCAGGGGGCAATACGAGCAGTACTTC
16,TRBD1,TRBJ2-3,TRBV9,.,CASSPPGQGVTDTQYF,TGTGCCAGCAGCCCCCCGGGACAGGGGGTCACAGATACGCAGTATTTT
15,TRBD1,TRBJ1-6,TRBV5-5,.,CASSLADRRDSPLHF,TGTGCCAGCAGCTTGGCGGACAGGCGTGATTCACCCCTCCACTTT
14,TRBD1,TRBJ1-6,TRBV10-3,few,CAISGTGDNSPLHF,TGTGCCATCAGTGGGACAGGGGATAATTCACCCCTCCACTTT
14,.,TRBJ1-3,TRBV9,.,CASSVRASGNTIYF,TGTGCCAGCAGCGTAAGGGCTTCAGGAAACACCATATATTTT
14,TRBD2,TRBJ2-3,TRBV6-1,.,CASSESSGVNTQYF,TGTGCCAGCAGTGAGTCTAGCGGGGTAAATACGCAGTATTTT
16,TRBD1,TRBJ2-2,TRBV5-4,.,CASSAPQTGGTGELFF,TGTGCCAGCAGCGCACCTCAAACAGGGGGCACCGGGGAGCTGTTTTTT
18,.,TRBJ2-7,TRBV4-2,.,CASSQFTNSGEILYEQYF,TGTGCCAGCAGCCAATTTACAAATTCAGGGGAAATTTTATACGAGCAGTACTTC
16,TRBD1,TRBJ2-7,TRBV23-1,few,CASSPSPGTGCREQYF,TGCGCCAGCAGTCCGTCCCCCGGGACAGGGTGTCGCGAGCAGTACTTC
13,.,TRBJ1-2,TRBV10-3,.,CATTPQGPDGYTF,TGTGCCACCACCCCGCAGGGGCCTGACGGCTACACCTTC
15,TRBD1,TRBJ1-5,TRBV28,few,CASSSPQGGTQPQHF,TGTGCCAGCAGTTCCCCCCAGGGGGGGACGCAGCCCCAGCATTTT
15,TRBD1,TRBJ1-2,TRBV15,.,CATSSYPGQASGYTF,TGTGCCACCAGCAGCTATCCGGGACAGGCTTCGGGCTACACCTTC
15,.,TRBJ2-5,TRBV7-8,.,CASSLAGTPSETQYF,TGTGCCAGCAGCTTAGCCGGGACACCAAGTGAGACCCAGTACTTC
17,.,TRBJ1-1,TRBV10-1,few,CASSETPSLNGNTEAFF,TGCGCCAGCAGTGAAACACCCTCCTTAAACGGGAACACTGAAGCTTTCTTT
16,.,TRBJ2-5,TRBV19,.,CASSTLVGQAQETQYF,TGTGCCAGTAGTACCCTCGTGGGACAAGCCCAAGAGACCCAGTACTTC
14,TRBD1,TRBJ1-1,TRBV30,once,CAWSNGQENTEAFF,TGTGCCTGGAGTAACGGACAGGAGAACACTGAAGCTTTCTTT
14,.,TRBJ1-2,TRBV10-3,.,CAISEVISNYGYTF,TGTGCCATCAGTGAAGTAATTTCTAACTATGGCTACACCTTC
16,.,TRBJ1-3,TRBV18,.,CASSLLGQVSGNTIYF,TGTGCCAGCTCACTCCTAGGACAAGTCTCTGGAAACACCATATATTTT
14,.,TRBJ2-3,TRBV5-1,.,CASSQRQGTDTQYF,TGCGCCAGCAGCCAGAGACAGGGCACAGATACGCAGTATTTT
15,.,TRBJ2-7,TRBV10-3,.,CAISGRGSSSYEQYF,TGTGCCATCAGTGGTCGGGGGTCTAGCTCCTACGAGCAGTACTTC
15,.,TRBJ1-1,TRBV5-1,.,CASSSTGQINTEAFF,TGCGCCAGCAGCTCTACAGGACAGATTAACACTGAAGCTTTCTTT
15,TRBD1,TRBJ1-2,TRBV18,.,CASSPQTGTADGYTF,TGTGCCAGCTCACCACAAACCGGGACAGCAGATGGCTACACCTTC
16,TRBD2,TRBJ2-3,TRBV27,.,CASRISGLANSDTQYF,TGTGCCAGCAGGATTAGCGGACTAGCAAATTCAGATACGCAGTATTTT
15,.,TRBJ1-1,TRBV9,.,CASSDEGVLNTEAFF,TGTGCCAGCAGCGACGAAGGGGTCCTGAACACTGAAGCTTTCTTT